A selection of T cell receptor beta chains follows, all from one sample in a study of T-cell memory formation after mild COVID-19. From the 5' RACE reads, TCRdb called clonotypes with MiXCR, one entry per CDR3 protein. The sample has roughly 600,000 distinct CDR3 sequences; approximately 18% are singletons. The sequencing sample was made of PBMCs or a T cell subset sorted from them (not recorded which). The source is an adult woman who had mild COVID-19 (a few samples of this study predate the infection). Cell type and time point are not known. The CDR3 runs from the conserved cysteine through the conserved F or W. D genes are given only for firm matches. Clone size is given for some rows only: seen once, a few or many times, or a class if the clone is expanded.

d_call: -
v_call: TRBV5-1
j_call: TRBJ2-5
clone_size: -
cdr3_length: 12
cdr3_aa: CASSTDQETQYF
cdr3_nt: TGCGCCAGCAGTACCGACCAAGAGACCCAGTACTTC

d_call: TRBD2
v_call: TRBV15
j_call: TRBJ2-1
clone_size: few
cdr3_length: 19
cdr3_aa: CATSDTGAGGTLHGNEQFF
cdr3_nt: TGTGCCACCAGTGACACCGGAGCGGGAGGGACGTTACATGGCAATGAGCAGTTCTTC

d_call: -
v_call: TRBV7-8
j_call: TRBJ2-2
clone_size: -
cdr3_length: 15
cdr3_aa: CASSPDQTNTGELFF
cdr3_nt: TGTGCCAGCAGTCCGGACCAGACGAACACCGGGGAGCTGTTTTTT

d_call: -
v_call: TRBV12-3/TRBV12-4
j_call: TRBJ2-3
clone_size: -
cdr3_length: 12
cdr3_aa: CASRSVLGTQYF
cdr3_nt: TGTGCCAGCAGGTCCGTCTTGGGCACGCAGTATTTT

d_call: -
v_call: TRBV7-2
j_call: TRBJ2-5
clone_size: -
cdr3_length: 16
cdr3_aa: CASSLAGGRMQETQYF
cdr3_nt: TGTGCCAGCAGCTTAGCCGGGGGACGGATGCAAGAGACCCAGTACTTC

d_call: -
v_call: TRBV19
j_call: TRBJ1-5
clone_size: -
cdr3_length: 12
cdr3_aa: CASSKAAQPQHF
cdr3_nt: TGTGCCAGTAGCAAAGCCGCTCAGCCCCAGCATTTT

d_call: -
v_call: TRBV12-3/TRBV12-4
j_call: TRBJ2-5
clone_size: few
cdr3_length: 13
cdr3_aa: CASTPDSQETQYF
cdr3_nt: TGTGCCAGCACCCCGGACAGCCAAGAGACCCAGTACTTC

d_call: TRBD2
v_call: TRBV4-3
j_call: TRBJ2-3
clone_size: -
cdr3_length: 14
cdr3_aa: CASSQGLAGATQYF
cdr3_nt: TGCGCCAGCAGCCAAGGGCTAGCGGGAGCTACGCAGTATTTT

d_call: TRBD1
v_call: TRBV20-1
j_call: TRBJ1-2
clone_size: few
cdr3_length: 14
cdr3_aa: CSVTPNRGDYGYTF
cdr3_nt: TGCAGTGTTACCCCCAACAGGGGAGACTATGGCTACACCTTC

d_call: -
v_call: TRBV7-9
j_call: TRBJ2-3
clone_size: many
cdr3_length: 14
cdr3_aa: CASSLVSGTDTQYF
cdr3_nt: TGTGCCAGCAGCTTAGTATCAGGGACAGATACGCAGTATTTT

d_call: TRBD2
v_call: TRBV4-2
j_call: TRBJ2-1
clone_size: -
cdr3_length: 17
cdr3_aa: CASSQGLSGGARFEEFF
cdr3_nt: TGTGCCAGCAGCCAAGGTCTGAGCGGGGGGGCGAGGTTCGAAGAGTTCTTC

d_call: -
v_call: TRBV5-8
j_call: TRBJ2-7
clone_size: -
cdr3_length: 11
cdr3_aa: CASTLDYEQYF
cdr3_nt: TGTGCCAGCACCCTTGACTACGAGCAGTACTTC

d_call: TRBD2
v_call: TRBV7-3
j_call: TRBJ2-1
clone_size: few
cdr3_length: 17
cdr3_aa: CASSRGTSGRVPREQFF
cdr3_nt: TGTGCCAGCAGCCGCGGGACTAGCGGGAGGGTTCCGCGGGAGCAGTTCTTC

d_call: -
v_call: TRBV5-1
j_call: TRBJ2-5
clone_size: many
cdr3_length: 12
cdr3_aa: CASGTGQETQYF
cdr3_nt: TGCGCCAGCGGAACGGGGCAAGAGACCCAGTACTTC

d_call: TRBD2
v_call: TRBV7-3
j_call: TRBJ2-1
clone_size: few
cdr3_length: 15
cdr3_aa: CASSLTGTRGDEQFF
cdr3_nt: TGTGCCAGCAGTCTTACTGGGACTAGAGGCGATGAGCAGTTCTTC

d_call: TRBD1
v_call: TRBV10-3
j_call: TRBJ2-1
clone_size: -
cdr3_length: 15
cdr3_aa: CAIRGGTGSYNEQFF
cdr3_nt: TGTGCCATCAGGGGTGGGACAGGGTCCTACAATGAGCAGTTCTTC

d_call: TRBD2
v_call: TRBV5-1
j_call: TRBJ2-3
clone_size: -
cdr3_length: 14
cdr3_aa: CASTQGGGADTQYF
cdr3_nt: TGCGCCAGCACTCAAGGCGGGGGTGCAGATACGCAGTATTTT

d_call: -
v_call: TRBV11-3
j_call: TRBJ2-7
clone_size: few
cdr3_length: 14
cdr3_aa: CASSPPLITYEQYF
cdr3_nt: TGTGCCAGCAGCCCACCCTTAATTACCTACGAGCAGTACTTC

d_call: TRBD1
v_call: TRBV7-9
j_call: TRBJ1-6
clone_size: -
cdr3_length: 15
cdr3_aa: CASSHRGVLDSPLHF
cdr3_nt: TGTGCCAGCAGCCACAGGGGGGTACTCGATTCACCCCTCCACTTT

d_call: TRBD1
v_call: TRBV7-6
j_call: TRBJ2-1
clone_size: -
cdr3_length: 17
cdr3_aa: CASSLASGTGVYNEQFF
cdr3_nt: TGTGCCAGCAGCTTAGCGTCGGGGACAGGGGTCTACAATGAGCAGTTCTTC

d_call: TRBD2
v_call: TRBV12-3/TRBV12-4
j_call: TRBJ2-7
clone_size: once
cdr3_length: 16
cdr3_aa: CASSPSSGGNPYEQYF
cdr3_nt: TGTGCCAGCAGTCCCTCTAGCGGGGGCAATCCCTACGAGCAGTACTTC

d_call: -
v_call: TRBV10-3
j_call: TRBJ2-1
clone_size: few
cdr3_length: 12
cdr3_aa: CAISFEGRGLSF
cdr3_nt: TGTGCCATCAGTTTTGAGGGGAGAGGCCTCAGCTTC

d_call: -
v_call: TRBV7-9
j_call: TRBJ2-5
clone_size: few
cdr3_length: 14
cdr3_aa: CASSLTWERETQYF
cdr3_nt: TGTGCCAGCAGCTTAACTTGGGAGAGGGAGACCCAGTACTTC

d_call: -
v_call: TRBV6-2/TRBV6-3
j_call: TRBJ1-5
clone_size: few
cdr3_length: 12
cdr3_aa: CASTDGGQPQHF
cdr3_nt: TGTGCCAGCACCGACGGGGGTCAGCCCCAGCATTTT

d_call: TRBD1
v_call: TRBV24-1
j_call: TRBJ2-7
clone_size: -
cdr3_length: 16
cdr3_aa: CATSDFGTGGSHEQYF
cdr3_nt: TGTGCCACCAGTGATTTTGGGACAGGGGGCTCCCACGAGCAGTACTTC

d_call: -
v_call: TRBV7-9
j_call: TRBJ2-7
clone_size: -
cdr3_length: 14
cdr3_aa: CASTQGGAGYEQYF
cdr3_nt: TGTGCCAGCACCCAGGGGGGGGCAGGCTACGAGCAGTACTTC

d_call: -
v_call: TRBV5-1
j_call: TRBJ2-1
clone_size: -
cdr3_length: 16
cdr3_aa: CASSLPTRWKDNEQFF
cdr3_nt: TGCGCCAGCAGCCTACCGACTAGGTGGAAAGACAATGAGCAGTTCTTC

d_call: -
v_call: TRBV7-3
j_call: TRBJ1-3
clone_size: -
cdr3_length: 16
cdr3_aa: CASSLSAPVSGNTIYF
cdr3_nt: TGTGCCAGCAGCTTATCCGCTCCCGTCTCTGGAAACACCATATATTTT

d_call: -
v_call: TRBV7-3
j_call: TRBJ1-6
clone_size: -
cdr3_length: 15
cdr3_aa: CASSAQGRGNSPLHF
cdr3_nt: TGTGCCAGCAGCGCACAGGGTCGGGGGAATTCACCCCTCCACTTT

d_call: TRBD1
v_call: TRBV7-8
j_call: TRBJ2-2
clone_size: few
cdr3_length: 17
cdr3_aa: CASSLTGGPRNTGELFF
cdr3_nt: TGTGCCAGCAGCCTGACAGGGGGCCCTAGGAACACCGGGGAGCTGTTTTTT